The T cell receptor (beta chain) under discussion was sequenced for a study of T cells in women clearing cervical HPV infection. On this clone: The CDR3 goes on 3 residues after the read ends, and that part is filled in from the germline J gene.

The data were produced by immunoSEQ multiplex PCR, yet TCRdb's version contains in-frame clones alone and is incomplete. Its table records approximately 18,000 clones. The CDR3 is made up of 13 amino acids. Per germline, CDR1 SGHVS and CDR2 FQNEAQ. Losses at the gene ends were 8 bases for V and 4 bases for J; bases not matched to a gene: 2. The TCR comes from a woman between 18 and 75 years old with a cervical HPV16 infection that either progressed to CIN3+ or cleared (not recorded which). The rearrangement joins TRBV7-8 to TRBJ2-2; 9 positions match TRBD1. Material for sequencing was blood buffy coat. CDR3 residues: CASRDRATGELFF. The DNA read from the CDR3 is TGTGCCAGCCGGGACAGGGCCACCGGGGAG. The variable domain in full, with the rest retrieved from reference TRBV7-8 and TRBJ2-2, is GAGVSQSPRYKVAKRGQDVALRCDPISGHVSLFWYQQALGQGPEFLTYFQNEAQLDKSGLPSDRFFAERPEGSVSTLKIQRTQQEDSAVYLCASRDRATGELFFGEGSRLTVL.